This is a list of T cell receptor beta chains from one sample in a study of cytomegalovirus exposure and HLA in healthy donors. The assay was immunoSEQ multiplex PCR, and TCRdb's table has in-frame clones only and misses some. The sample holds 200,000 to 250,000 clones, 65% to 90% seen once. The sequencing input was PBMCs. Receptor source: a girl aged 10 to 17 in good health and CMV-seronegative. Both conserved end residues are part of each CDR3. A D gene is named only where the DNA matches it firmly. Part of the rows lack a size; the others show once, few, many or a class for expanded clones.

d_call,clone_size,v_call,j_call,cdr3_nt,cdr3_aa
TRBD2,few,TRBV6-5,TRBJ2-1,TGTGCCAGCAGTGGAAACGTCGAAGGGACTAGCGGGCAGTTCTTC,CASSGNVEGTSGQFF
TRBD1,.,TRBV6-5,TRBJ2-1,TGTGCCAGCGGTCGGCAGGGGGTAACGGAGCAGTTCTTC,CASGRQGVTEQFF
.,once,TRBV13,TRBJ1-2,TGTGCCAGCAGCCTGGGGGGGGACAACCTCTATGGCTACACCTTC,CASSLGGDNLYGYTF
TRBD1,.,TRBV30,TRBJ1-2,TGTGCCTGGATGGTACAGGGGGATGGCTACACCTTC,CAWMVQGDGYTF
TRBD1,.,TRBV18,TRBJ2-6,TGTGCCAGCTCACGGCCGGGACAGCTATTCTCTGGGGCCAACGTCCTGACTTTC,CASSRPGQLFSGANVLTF
TRBD2,.,TRBV28,TRBJ2-3,TGTGCCAGCAGCACAGCGGGGGAACCCACAGATACGCAGTATTTT,CASSTAGEPTDTQYF
.,.,TRBV27,TRBJ2-4,TGTGCCAGCAGTTTATACTACCAGAAAGCCAAAAACATTCAGTACTTC,CASSLYYQKAKNIQYF
TRBD1,.,TRBV27,TRBJ2-7,TGTGCCAGCAGTTTATGGGCCGGTGGACAGGGGATAACCTACGAGCAGTACTTC,CASSLWAGGQGITYEQYF
.,.,TRBV11-2,TRBJ1-1,TGTGCCAGCAGCATCCTTAGACGGGGTAACACTGAAGCTTTCTTT,CASSILRRGNTEAFF
TRBD2,.,TRBV5-4,TRBJ2-2,TGTGCCAGCAGCTCGAGGATTAGCGGGAGTAGCACCGGGGAGCTGTTTTTT,CASSSRISGSSTGELFF
.,.,TRBV12-5,TRBJ2-7,TGTGCTAGTGGTATCCTTACCGACAGGTCCAATTACGAGCAGTACTTC,CASGILTDRSNYEQYF
TRBD2,few,TRBV9,TRBJ2-5,TGTGCCAGCAGCCCCTGGGTTAGCGGGGGGGCCTCGGAGACCCAGTACTTC,CASSPWVSGGASETQYF
.,few,TRBV7-9,TRBJ1-2,TGTGCCAGCAGCGTCAGTTCTAACTATGGCTACACCTTC,CASSVSSNYGYTF
.,.,TRBV5-1,TRBJ2-1,TGCGCCAGCAGTACCGGCGTAGAGCGCGGCCATGAGCAGTTCTTC,CASSTGVERGHEQFF
.,.,TRBV12-1,TRBJ2-1,TGTGCCAGCAGCTTTGCAACTAGCGGGGAGACGAGCTCCTACAATGAGCAGTTCTTC,CASSFATSGETSSYNEQFF
.,few,TRBV6-1,TRBJ1-1,TGTGCCAGCAATTCGGACAGTGAGGCCACTGAAGCTTTCTTT,CASNSDSEATEAFF
TRBD1,few,TRBV18,TRBJ1-2,TGTGCCAGCTCACTACACTGGGACAGGGAAGTCGCTGGCTACACCTTC,CASSLHWDREVAGYTF
TRBD2,.,TRBV10-3,TRBJ2-1,TGTGCCATCAGTGACCCTACGCGGACTAGCGGGAGTAATGAGCAGTTCTTC,CAISDPTRTSGSNEQFF
TRBD2,.,TRBV9,TRBJ2-5,TGTGCCAGCAGCGCCCCCAAAAGCGGGGGCTGGCAAGAGACCCAGTACTTC,CASSAPKSGGWQETQYF
.,.,TRBV7-3,TRBJ2-7,TGTGCCAGCAGCTTAAGTGGAGGGAGTTTTCACGAGCAGTACTTC,CASSLSGGSFHEQYF
.,few,TRBV5-6,TRBJ2-1,TGTGCCAGTAGCGTAGGGGATTTGGATGAGCAGTTCTTC,CASSVGDLDEQFF
TRBD1,few,TRBV5-6,TRBJ1-3,TGTGCCAGCAGCTCGAGGGACAGCCCTGGAAACACCATATATTTT,CASSSRDSPGNTIYF
TRBD1,once,TRBV5-6,TRBJ1-1,TGTGCCAGCAGCTTGGTGGATCGGGACAGGGGCACTGAAGCTTTCTTT,CASSLVDRDRGTEAFF
TRBD1,.,TRBV9,TRBJ2-3,TGTGCCAGCAGCGCACGGACAGGATACACAGATACGCAGTATTTT,CASSARTGYTDTQYF
.,.,TRBV25-1,TRBJ1-5,TGTGCCAGCAGTGATCTAAGAAGTAATCAGCCCCAGCATTTT,CASSDLRSNQPQHF
TRBD1,.,TRBV7-9,TRBJ1-2,TGTGCCAGCAGCTTTGCAGGGACAGGGGCGTCCTATGGCTACACCTTC,CASSFAGTGASYGYTF
TRBD2,.,TRBV6-1,TRBJ2-7,TGTGCCAGCAGAAGAGAAAGGGGAGGGTCCTACGAGCAGTACTTC,CASRRERGGSYEQYF
.,.,TRBV6-1,TRBJ2-1,TGTGCCAGCAGACGGGACAATTATTATGAGCAGTTCTTC,CASRRDNYYEQFF
.,.,TRBV19,TRBJ1-2,TGTGCCAGCTGGGGAACAGGGAATGGCTACACCTTC,CASWGTGNGYTF
.,once,TRBV18,TRBJ1-2,TGTGCCAGCTCACCACCTAACAGGGAATATGGCTACACCTTC,CASSPPNREYGYTF
.,.,TRBV2,TRBJ1-2,TGTGCCAGCAGTCGGGAAGATGGCTACACCTTC,CASSREDGYTF
.,.,TRBV18,TRBJ1-4,TGTGCCAGCTCTTCCAACATCGCAGTTTCTGAAAAACTGTTTTTT,CASSSNIAVSEKLFF
TRBD1,.,TRBV29-1,TRBJ2-7,TGCAGCGTTGAAAGCGGGACAGGGTATACGTACGAGCAGTACTTC,CSVESGTGYTYEQYF
TRBD2,.,TRBV4-2,TRBJ2-2,TGTGCCAGCAGCCAAGGTTTGGGGACTACTGACACCGGGGAGCTGTTTTTT,CASSQGLGTTDTGELFF
.,few,TRBV5-1,TRBJ2-7,TGCGCCAGCAGCCTTACGAGCTCCTACGAGCAGTACTTC,CASSLTSSYEQYF
TRBD1,.,TRBV5-4,TRBJ2-7,TGTGCCAGCAGCTTTACAGGGGGTGATTTCGCCTACGAGCAGTACTTC,CASSFTGGDFAYEQYF
.,few,TRBV28,TRBJ2-7,TGTGCCAGCAGTTTCGGGGGCGAGCAGTACTTC,CASSFGGEQYF
TRBD2,.,TRBV6-5,TRBJ2-5,TGTGCCAGCAGTTACGTTAGCGGGAGGACAGAGACCCAGTACTTC,CASSYVSGRTETQYF
.,.,TRBV27,TRBJ1-2,TGTGCCAGCAGTCCCCAGTACCTCGACATACCAAAGAGCTATGGCTACACCTTC,CASSPQYLDIPKSYGYTF
TRBD2,once,TRBV4-1,TRBJ2-2,TGCGCCAGCAGCCAAGATTTTTCCGGGAGGGATACGAACACCGGGGAGCTGTTTTTT,CASSQDFSGRDTNTGELFF
.,.,TRBV15,TRBJ2-3,TGTGCCACAGGAAACAGGGTGCAGTATTTT,CATGNRVQYF
TRBD1,.,TRBV25-1,TRBJ1-4,TGTGCCAGCAGTGTCTCGACAGGGTGGTTTGAAAAACTGTTTTTT,CASSVSTGWFEKLFF
TRBD2,.,TRBV5-1,TRBJ2-5,TGCGCCAGCAGCGGACGACTCGGGGGGCAAGAGACCCAGTACTTC,CASSGRLGGQETQYF
TRBD2,.,TRBV4-1,TRBJ2-5,TGCGCCAGCAGCCAAGCGGGTACTAGCGGAGAGACCCAGTACTTC,CASSQAGTSGETQYF
TRBD2,.,TRBV2,TRBJ2-1,TGTGCCAGCGGGGATAATTGGGCGGGGGATTACAATGAGCAGTTCTTC,CASGDNWAGDYNEQFF
.,.,TRBV5-6,TRBJ2-2,TGTGCCAGCAGCCCCAGGGTGCGAACCGGGGAGCTGTTTTTT,CASSPRVRTGELFF
TRBD2,.,TRBV15,TRBJ2-5,TGTGCCACCAGCTCTCGACTAGCGGCGGAGACCCAGTACTTC,CATSSRLAAETQYF
.,few,TRBV19,TRBJ1-1,TGTGCCAGTAGTATAGGTCAGGGGATGAACACTGAAGCTTTCTTT,CASSIGQGMNTEAFF
.,.,TRBV28,TRBJ2-5,TGTGCCAGCAGTAAAAGCGGGTACCAAGAGACCCAGTACTTC,CASSKSGYQETQYF
.,once,TRBV27,TRBJ1-5,TGTGCCAGCAGTTCCTTAGTTGGGGGCCAGCCCCAGCATTTT,CASSSLVGGQPQHF
TRBD1,.,TRBV6-5,TRBJ2-7,TGTGCCAGCAGTCTAGGACAGGGGGCTAGGCAGTACTTC,CASSLGQGARQYF